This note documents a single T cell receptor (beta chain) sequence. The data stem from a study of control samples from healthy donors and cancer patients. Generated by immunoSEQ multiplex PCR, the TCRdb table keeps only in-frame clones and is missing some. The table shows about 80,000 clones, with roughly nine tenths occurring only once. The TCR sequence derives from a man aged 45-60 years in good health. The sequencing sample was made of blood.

In DNA form, the CDR3 reads TGTGCCAGCAGCGTAGACGCTAACTATGGCTACACCTTC. Translating it yields CASSVDANYGYTF. The chain has TRBV9 and TRBJ1-2; D not certain. Germline values: CDR1 SGDLS, CDR2 YYNGEE. The CDR3 runs to 13 residues. V dropped 0 bases and J dropped 0 bases, with 3 bases sitting between them.